The rows below give T cell receptor beta chains drawn from one sample of a study of shared clonotypes between healthy human individuals. This table comes from immunoSEQ multiplex PCR, and its TCRdb copy is limited to in-frame clones, with some not included. The repertoire holds hundreds of thousands of clones, with approximately 97% as singletons. The sequenced material came from naive CD4+ T cells sorted from blood. The receptors were sampled from a woman under 40 in good health. The CDR3 runs from the conserved cysteine through the conserved F or W. D genes are given only for firm matches. Size is stated for part of the rows, as once, few or many counts, or as a class when the clone is expanded.

j_call | d_call | clone_size | v_call | cdr3_nt | cdr3_aa
TRBJ2-6 | NA | NA | TRBV6-5 | TGTGCCAGCAGTTATCGGGGGTCTGGGGCCAACGTCCTGACTTTC | CASSYRGSGANVLTF
TRBJ2-6 | NA | NA | TRBV27 | TGTGCCAGCAGTTCCCGCCCGGACAGCTCTGGGGCCAACGTCCTGACTTTC | CASSSRPDSSGANVLTF
TRBJ2-7 | TRBD1 | NA | TRBV6-5 | TGTGCCAGCAGTTACCCGGGACAGGGGAGCTACGAGCAGTACTTC | CASSYPGQGSYEQYF
TRBJ1-2 | TRBD1 | NA | TRBV28 | TGTGCCAGCAGCGAGACAGGGGGATTGGGCTATGGCTACACCTTC | CASSETGGLGYGYTF
TRBJ2-7 | TRBD2 | NA | TRBV13 | TGTGCCAGCAGCATCATTACTAGCGGGAACCTATCCTACGAGCAGTACTTC | CASSIITSGNLSYEQYF
TRBJ1-2 | NA | NA | TRBV11-2 | TGTGCCAGCAGCTTACAGGGATCAGGCCGGGGCTATGGCTACACCTTC | CASSLQGSGRGYGYTF
TRBJ2-7 | TRBD1 | NA | TRBV18 | TGTGCCAGCTCGCCTGGACAGGGGGTCTTCGAGCAGTACTTC | CASSPGQGVFEQYF
TRBJ1-5 | NA | NA | TRBV6-6 | TGTGCCAGCAGTTACTCGTCCCGGGGGGGTAATCAGCCCCAGCATTTT | CASSYSSRGGNQPQHF
TRBJ2-3 | NA | NA | TRBV9 | TGTGCCAGCAGCGCGCTAGAAGATACGCAGTATTTT | CASSALEDTQYF
TRBJ1-5 | NA | few | TRBV10-3 | TGTGCCACCATCCAGCCCCAGCATTTT | CATIQPQHF
TRBJ2-4 | TRBD1 | NA | TRBV18 | TGTGCCAGCTCACCCGTTGGGACAGTCCCCAAAAACATTCAGTACTTC | CASSPVGTVPKNIQYF
TRBJ2-7 | TRBD1 | NA | TRBV6-5 | TGTGCCAGCAGTTACAGGGGGACAGCAACCTACGAGCAGTACTTC | CASSYRGTATYEQYF
TRBJ2-3 | TRBD2 | NA | TRBV5-1 | TGCGCCAGCAGCTTAGCGGGAGGGGGAGATACGCAGTATTTT | CASSLAGGGDTQYF
TRBJ2-7 | TRBD2 | NA | TRBV10-3 | TGTGCCGCTCTAGCGGGAGAGTTTTCCTACGAGCAGTACTTC | CAALAGEFSYEQYF
TRBJ2-3 | NA | NA | TRBV11-2 | TGTGCCAGCAGCTCTTCGGGCCACACAGATACGCAGTATTTT | CASSSSGHTDTQYF
TRBJ2-5 | TRBD2 | NA | TRBV30 | TGTGCCTGGACTAGCGGGAGTACTTCCCGCGGTGAGCAGTACTTC | CAWTSGSTSRGEQYF
TRBJ2-1 | TRBD2 | NA | TRBV4-1 | TGCGCCAGCAGCCAGCTAGCGGGAGGTTACAATGAGCAGTTCTTC | CASSQLAGGYNEQFF
TRBJ2-3 | NA | NA | TRBV25-1 | TGTGCCAGCAGTGAAGGTGCGAACTCCGGAACAGATACGCAGTATTTT | CASSEGANSGTDTQYF
TRBJ2-7 | TRBD2 | NA | TRBV7-2 | TGTGCCAGCAGCCCAAGGGGACTAGCGGGAGATCCATCCTACGAGCAGTACTTC | CASSPRGLAGDPSYEQYF
TRBJ1-3 | NA | NA | TRBV6-5 | TGTGCCAGCAGCACGGTTGGCAACACCATATATTTT | CASSTVGNTIYF
TRBJ2-3 | TRBD2 | NA | TRBV15 | TGTGCCACCAGCAGGCCGGGACTAGTTTCAGATACGCAGTATTTT | CATSRPGLVSDTQYF
TRBJ1-1 | NA | NA | TRBV2 | TGTGCCAGCAGTGAAAACAGGTTGGGCTCTGAAGCTTTCTTT | CASSENRLGSEAFF
TRBJ2-2 | NA | NA | TRBV2 | TGTGCCAGCAGTGAAGCTTCCGACACCGGGGAGCTGTTTTTT | CASSEASDTGELFF
TRBJ2-1 | NA | once | TRBV5-1 | TGCGCCAGCACCACAGGCTACAATGAGCAGTTCTTC | CASTTGYNEQFF
TRBJ2-3 | NA | NA | TRBV2 | TGTGCCAGCAGTGAGGCAGATACGCAGTATTTT | CASSEADTQYF
TRBJ1-4 | NA | NA | TRBV6-6 | TGTGCCAGCAGTCGCGCCCAGGAAAAACTGTTTTTT | CASSRAQEKLFF
TRBJ2-7 | TRBD2 | NA | TRBV19 | TGTGCCAGTAGTCTCCAGCGGGATCGGTACGAGCAGTACTTC | CASSLQRDRYEQYF
TRBJ2-7 | NA | NA | TRBV28 | TGTGCCAGCGCCGGGACGGCGAGGTACGAGCAGTACTTC | CASAGTARYEQYF
TRBJ2-7 | NA | NA | TRBV28 | TGTGCCAGCAGTTTAGTTACCGCAGCTGCCTACGAGCAGTACTTC | CASSLVTAAAYEQYF
TRBJ2-7 | TRBD2 | NA | TRBV27 | TGTGCCAGCAGTTTAGCGGGAGCTGCATACGAGCAGTACTTC | CASSLAGAAYEQYF
TRBJ1-6 | NA | NA | TRBV6-5 | TGTGCCAGCAGTTCGGGAGGGGCGGGTAATTCACCCCTCCACTTT | CASSSGGAGNSPLHF
TRBJ1-5 | NA | NA | TRBV30 | TGTGCCTGGGGGATAGACAGTAATCAGCCCCAGCATTTT | CAWGIDSNQPQHF
TRBJ1-1 | NA | NA | TRBV15 | TGTGCCACCAGCAGAGAGGGGGGACCGCCGAACACTGAAGCTTTCTTT | CATSREGGPPNTEAFF
TRBJ1-4 | NA | NA | TRBV7-9 | TGTGCCAGCAGCTTAGTAAGCAATGAAAAACTGTTTTTT | CASSLVSNEKLFF
TRBJ2-1 | NA | NA | TRBV13 | TGTGCCAGCAGCTCCTACAATGAGCAGTTCTTC | CASSSYNEQFF
TRBJ2-7 | NA | NA | TRBV19 | TGTGCCACCACCGCGGGGGCATCCTACGAGCAGTACTTC | CATTAGASYEQYF
TRBJ1-3 | NA | NA | TRBV19 | TGTGCCAGTAGCACCGACGGGAGCTCTGGAAACACCATATATTTT | CASSTDGSSGNTIYF